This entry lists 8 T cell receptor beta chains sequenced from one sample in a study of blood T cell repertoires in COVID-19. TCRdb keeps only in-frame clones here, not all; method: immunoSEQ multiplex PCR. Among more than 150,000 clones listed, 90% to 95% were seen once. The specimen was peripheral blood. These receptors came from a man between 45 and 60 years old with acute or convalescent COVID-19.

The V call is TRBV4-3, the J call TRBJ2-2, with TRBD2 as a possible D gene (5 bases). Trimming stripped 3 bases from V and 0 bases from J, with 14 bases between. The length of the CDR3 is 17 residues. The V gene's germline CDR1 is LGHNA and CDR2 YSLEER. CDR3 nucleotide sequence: TGCGCCAGCAGCCACCTCCCCCTAGCCGCGAACACCGGGGAGCTGTTTTTT. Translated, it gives CASSHLPLAANTGELFF.

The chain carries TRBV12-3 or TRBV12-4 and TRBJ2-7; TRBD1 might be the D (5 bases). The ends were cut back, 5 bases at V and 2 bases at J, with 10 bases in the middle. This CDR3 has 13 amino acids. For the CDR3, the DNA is TGTGCCAGCAGTAGGGGATTCCCCTACGAGCAGTACTTC. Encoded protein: CASSRGFPYEQYF.

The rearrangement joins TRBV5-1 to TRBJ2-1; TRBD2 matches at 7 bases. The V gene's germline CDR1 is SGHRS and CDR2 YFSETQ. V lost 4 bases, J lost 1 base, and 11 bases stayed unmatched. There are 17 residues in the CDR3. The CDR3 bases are TGCGCCAGCAGCCCCCCCCTCCTAGCGGCTTCCTACAATGAGCAGTTCTTC. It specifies CASSPPLLAASYNEQFF.

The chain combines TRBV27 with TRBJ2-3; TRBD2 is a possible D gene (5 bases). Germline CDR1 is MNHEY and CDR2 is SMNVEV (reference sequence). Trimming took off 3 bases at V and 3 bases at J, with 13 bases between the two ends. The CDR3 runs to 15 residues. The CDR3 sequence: CASSFKRTETDTQYF. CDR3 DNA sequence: TGTGCCAGCAGTTTTAAGCGGACGGAAACAGATACGCAGTATTTT.

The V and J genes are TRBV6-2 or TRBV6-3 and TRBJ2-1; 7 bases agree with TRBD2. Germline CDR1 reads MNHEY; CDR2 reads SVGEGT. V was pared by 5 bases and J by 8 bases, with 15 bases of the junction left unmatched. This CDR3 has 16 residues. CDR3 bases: TGTGCCAGCAGTAAAGCGGGATCCACGGGTGGCTATGAGCAGTTCTTC. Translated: CASSKAGSTGGYEQFF.

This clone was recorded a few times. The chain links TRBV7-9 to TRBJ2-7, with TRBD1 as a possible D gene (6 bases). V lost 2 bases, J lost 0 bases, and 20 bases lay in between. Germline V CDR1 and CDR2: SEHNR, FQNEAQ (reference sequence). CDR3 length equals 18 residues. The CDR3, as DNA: TGTGCCAGCAGCTTACCCTCTTCGCCAGGGGATAGCTCCTACGAGCAGTACTTC. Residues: CASSLPSSPGDSSYEQYF. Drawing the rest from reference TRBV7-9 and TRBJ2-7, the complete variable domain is DTGVSQNPRHKITKRGQNVTFRCDPISEHNRLYWYRQTLGQGPEFLTYFQNEAQLEKSRLLSDRFSAERPKGSFSTLEIQRTEQGDSAMYLCASSLPSSPGDSSYEQYFGPGTRLTVT.

In DNA form, the CDR3 reads TGTGCCAGCTCAGGGCAACAGAACACCGGGGAGCTGTTTTTT. Amino acid sequence: CASSGQQNTGELFF. This chain joins TRBV18 and TRBJ2-2; unclear D gene. Trimming took 5 bases from V and 1 from J, leaving 8 bases between them. Per the germline V gene, CDR1 is KGHSH and CDR2 is LQKENI. The CDR3 loop spans 14 amino acids.

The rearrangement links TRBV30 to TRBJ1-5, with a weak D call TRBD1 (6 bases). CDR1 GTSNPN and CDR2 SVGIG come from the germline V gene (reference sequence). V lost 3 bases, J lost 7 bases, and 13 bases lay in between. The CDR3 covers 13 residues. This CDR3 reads CAWRGSQGQPQHF. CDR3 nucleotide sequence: TGTGCCTGGAGGGGATCCCAGGGGCAGCCCCAGCATTTT. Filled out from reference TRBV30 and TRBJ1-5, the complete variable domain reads SQTIHQWPATLVQPVGSPLSLECTVEGTSNPNLYWYRQAAGRGLQLLFYSVGIGQISSEVPQNLSASRPQDRQFILSSKKLLLSDSGFYLCAWRGSQGQPQHFGDGTRLSIL.